These T cell receptor beta chains were read from a single sample in a study of TIL therapy for anti-PD-1-resistant metastatic lung cancer. Here immunoSEQ multiplex PCR was the method, and the copy in TCRdb shows in-frame clones only, minus some. The data hold about 10,000 clones, with about 55% observed a single time. The specimen was tumor tissue, collected at baseline. The receptors come from a person aged 25 to 85 with non-small cell lung cancer. Each CDR3 is given with its conserved first and last residue. Clone size, where shown, is once, few, many, or a class for clones that have expanded.

abundance: .; j_gene: TRBJ2-5; v_gene: TRBV7-3; CDR3aa: CASSLNPPRAYGEETQYF
abundance: .; j_gene: TRBJ2-3; v_gene: TRBV5-8; CDR3aa: CASSPQGRDTQYF
abundance: few; j_gene: TRBJ2-7; v_gene: TRBV5-4; CDR3aa: CASSLAGVRTEQYF
abundance: .; j_gene: TRBJ2-2; v_gene: TRBV30; CDR3aa: CAWSGGRSTGELFF
abundance: few; j_gene: TRBJ1-1; v_gene: TRBV2; CDR3aa: CASKRGAEAFF
abundance: few; j_gene: TRBJ2-1; v_gene: TRBV2; CDR3aa: CASSEAPGEQFF
abundance: .; j_gene: TRBJ1-5; v_gene: TRBV11-3; CDR3aa: CASSLVPNQPQHF
abundance: .; j_gene: TRBJ1-2; v_gene: TRBV10-3; CDR3aa: CAISEPTGNYGYTF
abundance: .; j_gene: TRBJ2-1; v_gene: TRBV7-2; CDR3aa: CASSLDGLYNEQFF
abundance: few; j_gene: TRBJ1-3; v_gene: TRBV7-9; CDR3aa: CATTDSDSGNTIYF
abundance: medium-sized; j_gene: TRBJ2-7; v_gene: TRBV5-5; CDR3aa: CASTRVDGSFSYEQYF
abundance: few; j_gene: TRBJ2-1; v_gene: TRBV7-2; CDR3aa: CASSLAAGEGHEQFF
abundance: .; j_gene: TRBJ1-5; v_gene: TRBV28; CDR3aa: CASRETGYSNQPQHF